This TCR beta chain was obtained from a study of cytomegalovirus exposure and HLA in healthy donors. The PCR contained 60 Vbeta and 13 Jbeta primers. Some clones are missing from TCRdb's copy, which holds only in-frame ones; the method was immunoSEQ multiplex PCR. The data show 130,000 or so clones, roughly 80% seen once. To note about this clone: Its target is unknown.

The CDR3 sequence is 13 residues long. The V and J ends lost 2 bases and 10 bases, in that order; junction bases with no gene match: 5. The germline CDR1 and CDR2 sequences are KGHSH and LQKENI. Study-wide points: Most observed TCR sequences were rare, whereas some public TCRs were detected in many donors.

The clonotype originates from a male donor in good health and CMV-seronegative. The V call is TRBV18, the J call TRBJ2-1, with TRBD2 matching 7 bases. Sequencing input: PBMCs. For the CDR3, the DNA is TGTGCCAGCTCACCAAGGCTAGCGGTCGAGCAGTTCTTC. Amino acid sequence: CASSPRLAVEQFF.